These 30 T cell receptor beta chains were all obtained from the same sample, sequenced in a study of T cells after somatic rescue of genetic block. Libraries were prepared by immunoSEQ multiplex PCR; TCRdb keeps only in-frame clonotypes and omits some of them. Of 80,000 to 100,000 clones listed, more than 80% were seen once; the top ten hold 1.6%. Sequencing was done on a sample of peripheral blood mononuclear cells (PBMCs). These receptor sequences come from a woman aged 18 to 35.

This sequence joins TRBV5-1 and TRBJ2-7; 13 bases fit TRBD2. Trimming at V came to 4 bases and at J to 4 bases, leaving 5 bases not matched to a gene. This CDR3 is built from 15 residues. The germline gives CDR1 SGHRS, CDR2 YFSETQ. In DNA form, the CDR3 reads TGCGCCAGCAGCCCGACTAGCGGGAGGAGATACGAGCAGTACTTC. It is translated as CASSPTSGRRYEQYF. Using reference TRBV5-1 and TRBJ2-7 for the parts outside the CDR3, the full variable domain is KAGVTQTPRYLIKTRGQQVTLSCSPISGHRSVSWYQQTPGQGLQFLFEYFSETQRNKGNFPGRFSGRQFSNSRSEMNVSTLELGDSALYLCASSPTSGRRYEQYFGPGTRLTVT.

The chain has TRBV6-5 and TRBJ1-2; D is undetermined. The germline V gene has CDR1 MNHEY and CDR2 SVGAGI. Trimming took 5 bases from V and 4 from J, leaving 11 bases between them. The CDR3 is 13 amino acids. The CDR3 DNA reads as TGTGCCAGCAGTAAAGCCGGATCCTATGGCTACACCTTC. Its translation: CASSKAGSYGYTF.

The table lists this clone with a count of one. The CDR3 loop is CASSEGFSGRRDTGELFF. CDR3 DNA: TGTGCCAGCAGTGAAGGGTTTAGCGGGAGGAGGGACACCGGGGAGCTGTTTTTT. This chain joins TRBV6-1 and TRBJ2-2; 10 bases are shared with TRBD2. Germline trimming cut 1 base from V and 3 bases from J; bases unmatched to any gene: 8. The germline CDR1 and CDR2 sequences are MNHNS and SASEGT. The CDR3 loop spans 18 amino acids.

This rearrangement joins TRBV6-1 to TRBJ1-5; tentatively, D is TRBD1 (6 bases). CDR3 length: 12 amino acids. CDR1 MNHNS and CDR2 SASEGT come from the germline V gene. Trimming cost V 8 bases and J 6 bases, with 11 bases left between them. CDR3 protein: CASGWGPQPQHF. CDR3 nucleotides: TGTGCCAGCGGGTGGGGGCCTCAGCCCCAGCATTTT.

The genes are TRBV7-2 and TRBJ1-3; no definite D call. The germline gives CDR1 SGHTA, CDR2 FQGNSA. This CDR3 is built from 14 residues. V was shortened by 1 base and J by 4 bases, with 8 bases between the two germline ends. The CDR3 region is CASSLVVGGNTIYF. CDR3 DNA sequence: TGTGCCAGCAGCTTAGTTGTCGGAGGAAACACCATATATTTT. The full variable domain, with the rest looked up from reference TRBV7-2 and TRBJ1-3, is GAGVSQSPSNKVTEKGKDVELRCDPISGHTALYWYRQSLGQGLEFLIYFQGNSAPDKSGLPSDRFSAERTGGSVSTLTIQRTQQEDSAVYLCASSLVVGGNTIYFGEGSWLTVV.

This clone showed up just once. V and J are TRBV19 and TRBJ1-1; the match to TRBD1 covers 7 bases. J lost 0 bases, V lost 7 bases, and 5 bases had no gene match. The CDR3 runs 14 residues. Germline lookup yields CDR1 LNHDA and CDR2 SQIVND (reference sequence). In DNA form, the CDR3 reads TGTGCCAGTACCCGAGGGGGCATGAACACTGAAGCTTTCTTT. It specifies CASTRGGMNTEAFF.

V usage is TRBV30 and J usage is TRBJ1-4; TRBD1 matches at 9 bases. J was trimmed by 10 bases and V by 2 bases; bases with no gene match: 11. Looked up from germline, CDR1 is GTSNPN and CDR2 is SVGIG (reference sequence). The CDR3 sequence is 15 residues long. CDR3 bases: TGTGCCTGGAGTCCCCCCGGGGACAGGGCAGGAAAACTGTTTTTT. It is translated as CAWSPPGDRAGKLFF.

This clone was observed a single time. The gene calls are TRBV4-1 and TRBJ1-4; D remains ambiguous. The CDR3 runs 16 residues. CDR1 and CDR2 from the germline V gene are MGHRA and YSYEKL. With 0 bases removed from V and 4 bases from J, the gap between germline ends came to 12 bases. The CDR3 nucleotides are TGCGCCAGCAGCCAAGATCGGGGAACGGGTAATGAAAAACTGTTTTTT. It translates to CASSQDRGTGNEKLFF.

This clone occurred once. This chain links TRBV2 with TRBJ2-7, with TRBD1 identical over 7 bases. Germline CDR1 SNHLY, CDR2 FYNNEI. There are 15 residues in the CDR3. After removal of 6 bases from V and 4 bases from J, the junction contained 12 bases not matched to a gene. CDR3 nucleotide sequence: TGTGCCAGCAGCCCAGACAGGGTAGGGGTTTACGAGCAGTACTTC. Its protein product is CASSPDRVGVYEQYF.

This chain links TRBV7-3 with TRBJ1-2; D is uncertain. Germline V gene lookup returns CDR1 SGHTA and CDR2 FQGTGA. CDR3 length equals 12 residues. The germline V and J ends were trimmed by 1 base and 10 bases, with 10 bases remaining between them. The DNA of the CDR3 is TGTGCCAGCAGCTTAAAGTCGCCGCCCTACACCTTC. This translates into CASSLKSPPYTF.

The CDR3 spells CASSLGGGRNTGELFF. The CDR3 bases are TGTGCCAGCAGCTTAGGAGGGGGAAGGAACACCGGGGAGCTGTTTTTT. The chain recombines TRBV11-1 with TRBJ2-2, with D tentatively TRBD1 (6 bases). The germline V gene has CDR1 SGHAT and CDR2 FQDESV (reference sequence). The V end was cut by 1 base, the J end by 1 base, with 10 bases between. The CDR3 sequence is 16 residues long.

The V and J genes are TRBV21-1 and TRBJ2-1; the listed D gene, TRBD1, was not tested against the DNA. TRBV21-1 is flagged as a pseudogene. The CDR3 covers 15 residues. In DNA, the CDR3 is TGTGCCAGCAGCAAAGGGACAGGGGATGGGTATGAGCAGTTCTTC. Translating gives CASSKGTGDGYEQFF.

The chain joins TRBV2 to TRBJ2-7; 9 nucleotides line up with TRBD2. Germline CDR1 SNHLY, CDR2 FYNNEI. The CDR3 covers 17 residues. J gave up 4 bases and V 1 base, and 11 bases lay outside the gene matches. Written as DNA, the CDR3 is TGTGCCAGCAGTGAAGGGAATAGCGGGAGATTTAGGTACGAGCAGTACTTC. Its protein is CASSEGNSGRFRYEQYF.

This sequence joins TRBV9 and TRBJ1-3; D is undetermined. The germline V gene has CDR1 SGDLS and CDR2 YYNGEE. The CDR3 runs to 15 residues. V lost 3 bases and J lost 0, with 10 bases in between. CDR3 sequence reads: CASSAGRFSGNTIYF. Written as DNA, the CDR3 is TGTGCCAGCAGCGCAGGACGGTTCTCTGGAAACACCATATATTTT.

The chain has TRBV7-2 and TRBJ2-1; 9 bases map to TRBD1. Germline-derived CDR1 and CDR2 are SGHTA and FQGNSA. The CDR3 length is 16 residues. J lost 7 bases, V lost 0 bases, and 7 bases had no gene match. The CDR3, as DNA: TGTGCCAGCAGCTTAGCGGCCGGGACAGGGCGAAATGAGCAGTTCTTC. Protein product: CASSLAAGTGRNEQFF. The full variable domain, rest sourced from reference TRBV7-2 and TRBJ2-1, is GAGVSQSPSNKVTEKGKDVELRCDPISGHTALYWYRQSLGQGLEFLIYFQGNSAPDKSGLPSDRFSAERTGGSVSTLTIQRTQQEDSAVYLCASSLAAGTGRNEQFFGPGTRLTVL.

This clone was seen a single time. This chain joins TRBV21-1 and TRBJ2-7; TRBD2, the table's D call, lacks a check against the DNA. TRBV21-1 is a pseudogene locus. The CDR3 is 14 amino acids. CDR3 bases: TGTGCCACCCGGGAGGGGGGCCCCCCCTACGAGCAGTACTTC. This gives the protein CATREGGPPYEQYF.

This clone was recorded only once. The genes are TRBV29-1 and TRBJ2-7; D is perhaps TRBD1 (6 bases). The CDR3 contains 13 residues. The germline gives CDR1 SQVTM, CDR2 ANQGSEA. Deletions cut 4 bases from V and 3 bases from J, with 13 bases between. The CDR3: CSVGRTEVYEQYF. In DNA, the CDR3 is TGCAGCGTTGGGCGGACAGAAGTCTACGAGCAGTACTTC.

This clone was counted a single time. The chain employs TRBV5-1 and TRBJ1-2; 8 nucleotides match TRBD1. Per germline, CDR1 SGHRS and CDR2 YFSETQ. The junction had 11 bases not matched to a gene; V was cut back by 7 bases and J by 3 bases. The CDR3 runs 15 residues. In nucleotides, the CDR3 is TGCGCCAGCGGAGCAGGGGGCGCCGGGGACTATGGCTACACCTTC. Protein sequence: CASGAGGAGDYGYTF.

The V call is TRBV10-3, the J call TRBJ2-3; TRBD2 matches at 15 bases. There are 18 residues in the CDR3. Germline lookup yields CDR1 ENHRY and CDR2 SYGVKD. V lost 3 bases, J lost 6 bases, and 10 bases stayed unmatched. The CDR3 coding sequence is TGTGCCATCAGTGACCTCTCAGGGACTAGCGGGAGGAGGGATACGCAGTATTTT. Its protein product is CAISDLSGTSGRRDTQYF.

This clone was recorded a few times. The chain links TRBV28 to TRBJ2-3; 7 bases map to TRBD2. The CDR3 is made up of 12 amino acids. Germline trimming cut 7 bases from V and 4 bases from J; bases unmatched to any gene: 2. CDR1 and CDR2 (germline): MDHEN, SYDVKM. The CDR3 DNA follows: TGTGCCAGCAATCGGGGGGCAGATACGCAGTATTTT. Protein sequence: CASNRGADTQYF.

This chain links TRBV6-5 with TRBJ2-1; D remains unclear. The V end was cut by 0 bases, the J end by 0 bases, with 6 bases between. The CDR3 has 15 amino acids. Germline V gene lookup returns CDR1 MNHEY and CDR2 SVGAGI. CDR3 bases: TGTGCCAGCAGTTACTCGACTCCCTCCTACAATGAGCAGTTCTTC. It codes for CASSYSTPSYNEQFF.

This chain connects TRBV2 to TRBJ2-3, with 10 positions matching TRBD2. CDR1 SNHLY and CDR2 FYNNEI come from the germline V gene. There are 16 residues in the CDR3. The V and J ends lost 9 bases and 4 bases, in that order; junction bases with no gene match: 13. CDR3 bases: TGTGCCAGAAAAAGGCCCCGAAGCGGGAGGGCAGATACGCAGTATTTT. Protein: CARKRPRSGRADTQYF.

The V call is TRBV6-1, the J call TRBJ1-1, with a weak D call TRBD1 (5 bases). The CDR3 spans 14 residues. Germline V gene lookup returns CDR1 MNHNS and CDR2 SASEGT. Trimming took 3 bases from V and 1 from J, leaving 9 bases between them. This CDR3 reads CASSDRVRNTEAFF. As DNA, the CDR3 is TGTGCCAGCAGTGACAGGGTTCGGAACACTGAAGCTTTCTTT.

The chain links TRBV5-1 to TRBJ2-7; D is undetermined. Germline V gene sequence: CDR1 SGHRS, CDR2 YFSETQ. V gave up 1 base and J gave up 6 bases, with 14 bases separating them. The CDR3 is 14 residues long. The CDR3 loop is CASSLKAPGSEQYF. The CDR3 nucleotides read TGCGCCAGCAGCTTGAAAGCCCCCGGTAGCGAGCAGTACTTC.

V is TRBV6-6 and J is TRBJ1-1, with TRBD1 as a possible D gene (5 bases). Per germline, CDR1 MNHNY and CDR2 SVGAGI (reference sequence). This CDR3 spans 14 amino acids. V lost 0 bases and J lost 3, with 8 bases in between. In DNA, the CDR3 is TGTGCCAGCAGTTACTCGGGGGTGGACACTGAAGCTTTCTTT. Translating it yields CASSYSGVDTEAFF.

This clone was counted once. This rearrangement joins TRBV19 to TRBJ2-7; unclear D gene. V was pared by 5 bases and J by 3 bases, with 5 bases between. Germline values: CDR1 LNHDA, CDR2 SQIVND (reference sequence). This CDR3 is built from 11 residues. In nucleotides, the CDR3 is TGTGCCAGTAGTTCAAGCTACGAGCAGTACTTC. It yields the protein CASSSSYEQYF. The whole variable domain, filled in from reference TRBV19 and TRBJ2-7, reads DGGITQSPKYLFRKEGQNVTLSCEQNLNHDAMYWYRQDPGQGLRLIYYSQIVNDFQKGDIAEGYSVSREKKESFPLTVTSAQKNPTAFYLCASSSSYEQYFGPGTRLTVT.

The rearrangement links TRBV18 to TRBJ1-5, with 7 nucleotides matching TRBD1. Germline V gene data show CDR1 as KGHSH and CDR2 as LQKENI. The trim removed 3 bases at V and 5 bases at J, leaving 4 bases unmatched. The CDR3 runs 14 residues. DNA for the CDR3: TGTGCCAGCTCACCCCGGACAGGTTATCAGCCCCAGCATTTT. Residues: CASSPRTGYQPQHF.

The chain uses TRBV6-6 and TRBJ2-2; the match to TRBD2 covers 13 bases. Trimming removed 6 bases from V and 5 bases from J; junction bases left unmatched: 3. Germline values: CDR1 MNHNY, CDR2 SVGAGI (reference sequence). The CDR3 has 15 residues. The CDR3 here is CASRGLAGLTGELFF. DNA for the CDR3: TGTGCCAGCAGGGGACTAGCGGGATTAACCGGGGAGCTGTTTTTT.

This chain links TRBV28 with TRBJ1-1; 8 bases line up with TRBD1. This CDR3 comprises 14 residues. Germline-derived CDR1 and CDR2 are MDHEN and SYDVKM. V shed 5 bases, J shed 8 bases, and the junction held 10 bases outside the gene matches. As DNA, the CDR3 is TGTGCCAGCAGTATGCCAGGGGGCGCCCCCGAAGCTTTCTTT. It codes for CASSMPGGAPEAFF.

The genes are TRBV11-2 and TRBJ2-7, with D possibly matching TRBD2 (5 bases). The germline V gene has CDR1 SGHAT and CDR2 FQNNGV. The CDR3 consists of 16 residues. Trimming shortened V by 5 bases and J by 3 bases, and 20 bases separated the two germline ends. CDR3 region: CASSGLPSGTYYEQYF. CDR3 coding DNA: TGTGCCAGCAGCGGACTCCCATCGGGAACCTACTACGAGCAGTACTTC.